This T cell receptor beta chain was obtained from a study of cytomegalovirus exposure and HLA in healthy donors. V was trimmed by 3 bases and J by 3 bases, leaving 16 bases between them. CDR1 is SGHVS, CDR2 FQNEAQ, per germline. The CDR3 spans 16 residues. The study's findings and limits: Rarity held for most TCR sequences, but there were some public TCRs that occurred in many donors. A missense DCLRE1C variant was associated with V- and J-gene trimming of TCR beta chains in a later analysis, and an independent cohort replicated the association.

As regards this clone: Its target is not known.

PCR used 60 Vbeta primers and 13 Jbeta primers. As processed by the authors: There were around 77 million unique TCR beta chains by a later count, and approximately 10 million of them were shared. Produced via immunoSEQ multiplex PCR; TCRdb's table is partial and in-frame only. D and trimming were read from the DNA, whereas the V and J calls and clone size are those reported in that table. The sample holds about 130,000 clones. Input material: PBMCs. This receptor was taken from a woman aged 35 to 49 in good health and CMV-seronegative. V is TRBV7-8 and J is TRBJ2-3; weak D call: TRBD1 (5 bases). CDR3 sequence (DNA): TGTGCCAGCAGCTTGTGGCAGGGTTCGGATACAGATACGCAGTATTTT. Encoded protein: CASSLWQGSDTDTQYF.